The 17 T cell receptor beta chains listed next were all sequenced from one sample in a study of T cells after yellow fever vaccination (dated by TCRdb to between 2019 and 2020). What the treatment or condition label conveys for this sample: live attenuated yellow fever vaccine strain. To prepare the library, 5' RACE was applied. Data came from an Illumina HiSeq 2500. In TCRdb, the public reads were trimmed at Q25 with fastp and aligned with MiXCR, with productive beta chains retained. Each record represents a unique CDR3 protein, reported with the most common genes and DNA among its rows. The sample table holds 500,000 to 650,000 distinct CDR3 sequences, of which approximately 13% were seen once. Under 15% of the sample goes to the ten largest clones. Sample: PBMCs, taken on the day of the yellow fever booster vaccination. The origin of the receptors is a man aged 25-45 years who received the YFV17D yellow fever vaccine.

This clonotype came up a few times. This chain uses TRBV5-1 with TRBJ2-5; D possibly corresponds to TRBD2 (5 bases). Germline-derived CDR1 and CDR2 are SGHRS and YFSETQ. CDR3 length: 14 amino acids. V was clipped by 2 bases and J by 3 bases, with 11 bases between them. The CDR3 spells CASSFGGQKETQYF. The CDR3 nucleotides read TGCGCCAGCAGCTTCGGAGGCCAGAAAGAGACCCAGTACTTC.

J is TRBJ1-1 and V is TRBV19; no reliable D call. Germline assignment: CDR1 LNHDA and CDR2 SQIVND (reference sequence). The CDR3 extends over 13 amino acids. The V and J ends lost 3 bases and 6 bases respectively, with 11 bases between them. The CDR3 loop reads CASSIPGDAEAFF. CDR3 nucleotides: TGTGCCAGTAGTATCCCGGGTGACGCTGAAGCTTTCTTT.

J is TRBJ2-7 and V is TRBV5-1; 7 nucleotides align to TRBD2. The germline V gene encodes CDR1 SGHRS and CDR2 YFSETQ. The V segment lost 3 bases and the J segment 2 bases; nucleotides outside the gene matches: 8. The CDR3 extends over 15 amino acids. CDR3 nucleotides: TGCGCCAGCAGCTCCCCGACTAGCAGGACCTACGAGCAGTACTTC. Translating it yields CASSSPTSRTYEQYF.

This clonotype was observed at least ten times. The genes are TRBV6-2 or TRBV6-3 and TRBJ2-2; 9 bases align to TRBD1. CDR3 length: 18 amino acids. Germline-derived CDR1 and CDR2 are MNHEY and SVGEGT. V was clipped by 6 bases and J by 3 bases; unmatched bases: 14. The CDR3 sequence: CASSPGQGPARDTGELFF. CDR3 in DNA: TGTGCCAGCAGCCCCGGACAGGGGCCGGCCCGCGACACCGGGGAGCTGTTTTTT.

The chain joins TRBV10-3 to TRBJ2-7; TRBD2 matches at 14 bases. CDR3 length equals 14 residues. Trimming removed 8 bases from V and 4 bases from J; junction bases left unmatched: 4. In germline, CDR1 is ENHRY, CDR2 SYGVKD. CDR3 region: CAIGLAGGPYEQYF. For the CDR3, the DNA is TGTGCCATCGGACTAGCGGGAGGACCTTACGAGCAGTACTTC.

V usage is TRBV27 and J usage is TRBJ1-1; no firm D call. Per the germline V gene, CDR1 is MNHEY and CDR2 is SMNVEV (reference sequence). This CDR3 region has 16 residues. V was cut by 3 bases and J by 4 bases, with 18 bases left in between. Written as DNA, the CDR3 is TGTGCCAGCAGTTTTCCTCGCAGAGGGCGCGGCACTGAAGCTTTCTTT. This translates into CASSFPRRGRGTEAFF.

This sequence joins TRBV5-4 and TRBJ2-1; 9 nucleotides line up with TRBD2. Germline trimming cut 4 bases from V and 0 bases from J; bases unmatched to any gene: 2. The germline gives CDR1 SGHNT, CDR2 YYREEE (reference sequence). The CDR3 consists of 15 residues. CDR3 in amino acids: CASSIAGASYNEQFF. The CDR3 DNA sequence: TGTGCCAGCAGCATAGCGGGAGCCTCCTACAATGAGCAGTTCTTC.

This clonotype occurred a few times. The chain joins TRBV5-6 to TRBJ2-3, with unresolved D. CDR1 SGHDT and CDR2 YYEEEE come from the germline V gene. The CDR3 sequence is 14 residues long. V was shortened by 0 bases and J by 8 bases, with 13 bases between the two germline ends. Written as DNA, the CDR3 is TGTGCCAGCAGCTTGGAGGCGACACGGCTTACGCAGTATTTT. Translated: CASSLEATRLTQYF.

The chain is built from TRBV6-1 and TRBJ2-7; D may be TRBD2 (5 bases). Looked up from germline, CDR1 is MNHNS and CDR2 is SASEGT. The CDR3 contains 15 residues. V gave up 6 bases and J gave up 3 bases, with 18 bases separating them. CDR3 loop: CASRESGFSYYEQYF. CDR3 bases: TGTGCCAGCAGGGAAAGCGGATTTTCATACTACGAGCAGTACTTC.

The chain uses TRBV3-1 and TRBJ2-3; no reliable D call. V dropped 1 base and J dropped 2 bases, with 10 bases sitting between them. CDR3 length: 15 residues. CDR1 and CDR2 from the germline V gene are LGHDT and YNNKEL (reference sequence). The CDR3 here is CASSQGAGFTDTQYF. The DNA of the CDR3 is TGTGCCAGCAGCCAAGGGGCAGGCTTCACAGATACGCAGTATTTT.

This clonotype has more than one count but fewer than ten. The CDR3 here is CASSVVVGLANNEQFF. In DNA, the CDR3 is TGTGCCAGCAGCGTCGTGGTCGGCCTAGCGAACAATGAGCAGTTCTTC. This chain uses TRBV7-2 with TRBJ2-1; D possibly corresponds to TRBD2 (6 bases). CDR3 length: 16 residues. Deletions cut 5 bases from V and 5 bases from J, with 19 bases between. Germline CDR1 reads SGHTA; CDR2 reads FQGNSA.

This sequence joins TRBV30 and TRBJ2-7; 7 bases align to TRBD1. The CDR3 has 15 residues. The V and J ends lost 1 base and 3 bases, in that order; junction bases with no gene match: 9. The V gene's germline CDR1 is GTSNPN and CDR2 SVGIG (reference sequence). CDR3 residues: CAWSGIRGLGYEQYF. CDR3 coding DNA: TGTGCCTGGAGTGGTATCAGGGGGTTAGGCTACGAGCAGTACTTC.

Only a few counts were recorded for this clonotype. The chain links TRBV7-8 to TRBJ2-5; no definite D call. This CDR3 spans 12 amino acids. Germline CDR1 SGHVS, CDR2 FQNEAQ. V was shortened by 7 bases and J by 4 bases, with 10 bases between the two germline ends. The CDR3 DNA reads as TGTGCCAGCAACCTTAAGGGAGAGACCCAGTACTTC. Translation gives CASNLKGETQYF.

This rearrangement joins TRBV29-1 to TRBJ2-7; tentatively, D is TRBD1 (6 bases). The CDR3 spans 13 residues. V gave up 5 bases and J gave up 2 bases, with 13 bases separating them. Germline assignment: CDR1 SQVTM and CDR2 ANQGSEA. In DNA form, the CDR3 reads TGCAGCGTTTCTACAGGGCCAGCCTACGAGCAGTACTTC. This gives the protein CSVSTGPAYEQYF.

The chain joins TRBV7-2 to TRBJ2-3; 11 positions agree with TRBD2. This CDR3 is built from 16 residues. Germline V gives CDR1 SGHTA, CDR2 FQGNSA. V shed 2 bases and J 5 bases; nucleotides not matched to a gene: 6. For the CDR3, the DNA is TGTGCCAGCAGCTTACGTCTAGCGGGAGGAGAAGATACGCAGTATTTT. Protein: CASSLRLAGGEDTQYF.

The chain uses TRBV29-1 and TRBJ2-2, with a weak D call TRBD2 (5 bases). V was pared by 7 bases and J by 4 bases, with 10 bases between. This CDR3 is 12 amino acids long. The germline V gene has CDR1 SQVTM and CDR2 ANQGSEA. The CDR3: CSAVASTGELFF. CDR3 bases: TGCAGCGCCGTAGCGTCCACCGGGGAGCTGTTTTTT.

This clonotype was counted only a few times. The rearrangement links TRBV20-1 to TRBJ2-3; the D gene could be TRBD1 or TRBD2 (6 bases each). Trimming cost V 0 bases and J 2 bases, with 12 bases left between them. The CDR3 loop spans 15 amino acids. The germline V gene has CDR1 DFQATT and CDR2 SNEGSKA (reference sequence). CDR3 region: CSARDKGGNTDTQYF. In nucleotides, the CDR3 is TGCAGTGCTAGAGATAAAGGGGGGAACACAGATACGCAGTATTTT.